Presented here are 27 T cell receptor beta chains from one specimen sequenced in a study of shared clonotypes between healthy human individuals. The data were produced by immunoSEQ multiplex PCR, yet TCRdb's version contains in-frame clones alone and is incomplete. This table has 2.5 million or so clones, around 94% appearing once. Sequenced: naive CD4+ T cells sorted from blood. The sample's subset: CD45RA+ positively selected. All receptors derive from a man aged 18 to 29 in good health.

The count of this clone is one. The rearrangement links TRBV4-1 to TRBJ1-1; D remains ambiguous. The V end lost 6 bases, the J end lost 4 bases, and 15 bases lay between the germline ends. The CDR3 is made up of 14 amino acids. Germline V gives CDR1 MGHRA, CDR2 YSYEKL. CDR3 in amino acids: CASRIWALSTEAFF. The CDR3 DNA reads as TGCGCCAGCAGAATATGGGCTCTGAGCACTGAAGCTTTCTTT.

The rearrangement links TRBV21-1 to TRBJ1-2. TRBV21-1 is tagged as a pseudogene. This CDR3 contains 15 residues. CDR3: CASSKGPISPYGYTF. The CDR3 DNA reads TGTGCCAGCAGCAAGGGACCCATTTCCCCCTATGGCTACACCTTC.

This chain links TRBV5-1 with TRBJ1-1; 7 bases match TRBD1. This CDR3 contains 14 residues. Per the germline V gene, CDR1 is SGHRS and CDR2 is YFSETQ. With 6 bases clipped from V and 0 bases from J, the junction kept 5 bases outside the gene matches. The CDR3 bases are TGCGCCAGCACTCGGGACAGCTTGAACACTGAAGCTTTCTTT. Translation gives CASTRDSLNTEAFF.

Concerning this clone: This CDR3 is also generated by other DNA sequences in the sample. The rearrangement links TRBV7-2 to TRBJ2-7; D not certain. Germline CDR1 and CDR2: SGHTA and FQGNSA. This CDR3 region has 13 residues. V shed 1 base and J shed 3 bases, with 7 bases lying between them. CDR3 bases: TGTGCCAGCAGCTTAGAGAGGAACTACGAGCAGTACTTC. Amino acids: CASSLERNYEQYF.

This chain joins TRBV10-1 and TRBJ2-2; weak D call: TRBD1 (6 bases). V shed 5 bases and J shed 4 bases, with 11 bases lying between them. This CDR3 spans 14 amino acids. In germline, CDR1 is WNHNN, CDR2 SYGVQD (reference sequence). DNA for the CDR3: TGCGCCAGCAGTCCGGGACATCGCACCGGGGAGCTGTTTTTT. This gives the protein CASSPGHRTGELFF.

This clone was counted once. The CDR3 spells CASSRGTGGPYEQYF. The CDR3, as DNA: TGTGCCAGCAGCAGAGGGACAGGGGGACCCTACGAGCAGTACTTC. The chain recombines TRBV6-1 with TRBJ2-7; 11 bases fit TRBD1. Trimming at V came to 6 bases and at J to 2 bases, leaving 6 bases not matched to a gene. The length of the CDR3 is 15 residues. Germline V gene sequence: CDR1 MNHNS, CDR2 SASEGT.

The V gene is TRBV5-5, the J gene TRBJ2-1; weak D call: TRBD2 (7 bases). The CDR3 loop spans 16 amino acids. V shed 4 bases and J shed 0 bases, with 14 bases lying between them. Germline values: CDR1 SGHKS, CDR2 YYEKEE (reference sequence). CDR3 sequence (DNA): TGTGCCAGCAGCCCGGATGGGGGGGCCTCCTACAATGAGCAGTTCTTC. It specifies CASSPDGGASYNEQFF.

Comments on this clone: Other DNA sequences in the sample encode the same CDR3. DNA for the CDR3: TGTGCCAGCAGCCTAGTGGGCTCTGGAAACACCATATATTTT. It codes for CASSLVGSGNTIYF. The chain joins TRBV7-8 to TRBJ1-3; D not resolved. Trimming took 5 bases from V and 0 from J, leaving 8 bases between them. The germline V gene has CDR1 SGHVS and CDR2 FQNEAQ. This CDR3 region has 14 residues.

The J gene is TRBJ2-3, the V gene TRBV7-3; the match to TRBD2 covers 9 bases. J lost 6 bases, V lost 2 bases, and 6 bases had no gene match. CDR1 is SGHTA and CDR2 is FQGTGA in the germline V gene. This CDR3 has 15 amino acids. Written as DNA, the CDR3 is TGTGCCAGCAGCTTAGTTGCTAGCGGGGTGGATACGCAGTATTTT. Its translation: CASSLVASGVDTQYF.

This clone appeared a single time. The V gene is TRBV7-9, the J gene TRBJ1-1; unclear D gene. Looked up from germline, CDR1 is SEHNR and CDR2 is FQNEAQ (reference sequence). V lost 8 bases to trimming and J lost 1 base, with 8 bases between them. This CDR3 is 12 amino acids long. CDR3 sequence: CASGWENTEAFF. Here the CDR3 DNA reads TGTGCCAGCGGTTGGGAGAACACTGAAGCTTTCTTT.

V gene TRBV6-5 combines with J gene TRBJ2-7, with 7 bases fitting TRBD1. Germline CDR1 MNHEY, CDR2 SVGAGI. The CDR3 totals 16 residues. After removal of 4 bases from V and 5 bases from J, the junction contained 14 bases not matched to a gene. This CDR3 is CASSFTGQPQTHEQYF. CDR3 bases: TGTGCCAGCAGTTTCACGGGACAGCCTCAAACCCACGAGCAGTACTTC.

This clone appeared a single time. This sequence joins TRBV19 and TRBJ1-2, with 8 positions matching TRBD1. Trimming took 0 bases from V and 4 from J; bases not matched to a gene: 4. The CDR3 spans 15 residues. The germline V gene has CDR1 LNHDA and CDR2 SQIVND (reference sequence). CDR3 loop: CASSIDRDRSYGYTF. The CDR3 DNA follows: TGTGCCAGTAGTATAGATCGGGACAGGTCCTATGGCTACACCTTC.

Concerning this clone: Other DNA variants within this sample encode the same CDR3. The chain links TRBV30 to TRBJ1-3; D gene ambiguous. The germline gives CDR1 GTSNPN, CDR2 SVGIG (reference sequence). This CDR3 spans 12 amino acids. Trimming shortened V by 4 bases and J by 0 bases, and 4 bases separated the two germline ends. The CDR3 is CAWTDSGNTIYF. CDR3 bases: TGTGCCTGGACCGACTCTGGAAACACCATATATTTT.

This chain connects TRBV4-3 to TRBJ2-2, with 8 nucleotides matching TRBD2. CDR3 size: 17 residues. V lost 0 bases to trimming and J lost 4 bases; unmatched junction nucleotides: 7. CDR1 and CDR2 (germline): LGHNA, YSLEER. The CDR3 DNA follows: TGCGCCAGCAGCCAAGAAACGGGGGGGACGGTCACCGGGGAGCTGTTTTTT. Translation: CASSQETGGTVTGELFF.

The CDR3 DNA sequence: TGTGCCAGCACCGACCGAGGGAGATCCTACGAGCAGTACTTC. Its translation is CASTDRGRSYEQYF. The chain couples TRBV6-6 to TRBJ2-7, with a weak D call TRBD2 (5 bases). Trimming shortened V by 7 bases and J by 1 base, and 14 bases separated the two germline ends. The CDR3 has 14 amino acids. The germline gives CDR1 MNHNY, CDR2 SVGAGI (reference sequence).

The chain is built from TRBV19 and TRBJ2-7, with D possibly being TRBD2 (6 bases). CDR3 length: 13 residues. The germline V and J ends were trimmed by 7 bases and 3 bases, with 13 bases remaining between them. Germline assignment: CDR1 LNHDA and CDR2 SQIVND (reference sequence). The chain's CDR3 is CASKGRTYYEQYF. The CDR3 DNA is TGTGCCAGTAAGGGGAGGACTTACTACGAGCAGTACTTC.

The chain couples TRBV19 to TRBJ2-1; TRBD1 matches 10 bases. Germline CDR1 and CDR2: LNHDA and SQIVND (reference sequence). The CDR3 is 17 residues long. V lost 6 bases to trimming and J lost 5 bases; unmatched junction nucleotides: 13. The CDR3 spells CASRPRTDRGGNNEQFF. DNA of the CDR3: TGTGCCAGTAGACCACGCACGGACAGGGGGGGAAACAATGAGCAGTTCTTC.

This chain joins TRBV5-6 and TRBJ1-6; D not resolved. V lost 4 bases, J lost 7 bases, and 15 bases lay in between. Germline V CDR1 and CDR2: SGHDT, YYEEEE. This CDR3 region has 15 residues. The CDR3 bases are TGTGCCAGCAGCGAGGACCGTTTTGACAATTCACCCCTCCACTTT. As protein: CASSEDRFDNSPLHF.

In the case of this clone: This sample also contains other DNA sequences that code for the same CDR3. This chain links TRBV11-3 with TRBJ2-5, with D possibly TRBD2 on 6 matching bases. Germline loops: CDR1 SGHNT, CDR2 YENEEA. CDR3 length: 13 amino acids. V was clipped by 1 base and J by 4 bases, with 7 bases between them. The CDR3 nucleotides read TGTGCCAGCAGCTTAGGGGGAGGAGAGACCCAGTACTTC. It translates to CASSLGGGETQYF.

The V gene is TRBV7-7, the J gene TRBJ2-7, with 13 positions matching TRBD2. The germline V gene has CDR1 SSHAT and CDR2 FNYEAQ (reference sequence). The CDR3 is made up of 20 amino acids. In DNA, the CDR3 is TGTGGGACCCCGGGGTCGAGCGTTTGGACTAGCGGGAGTGGATCCTACGAGCAGTACTTC. Translation gives CGTPGSSVWTSGSGSYEQYF.

This clone was seen more than once but under ten times. This chain links TRBV21-1 with TRBJ1-1; the tabulated D call, TRBD1, remains unverified against the DNA. TRBV21-1 is a known pseudogene. This CDR3 has 15 amino acids. In DNA form, the CDR3 reads TGTGCCAGCAGCACTTGGGGACAGCAGAACACTGAAGCTTTCTTT. This sequence encodes CASSTWGQQNTEAFF.

As regards this clone: The same CDR3 is also encoded by other DNA sequences in this sample. This rearrangement joins TRBV7-9 to TRBJ1-1, with 8 bases matching TRBD1. Looked up from germline, CDR1 is SEHNR and CDR2 is FQNEAQ (reference sequence). Germline trimming cut 5 bases from V and 5 bases from J; bases unmatched to any gene: 7. This CDR3 has 14 amino acids. CDR3 DNA sequence: TGTGCCAGCAGCCTCCAGGGGGCCAGGACTGAAGCTTTCTTT. Encoded protein: CASSLQGARTEAFF.

This clone has just a few counts. The sample carries other DNA sequences with the same CDR3. This chain connects TRBV5-1 to TRBJ1-2, with 8 bases that match TRBD1. The CDR3 runs to 13 residues. V lost 4 bases to trimming and J lost 8 bases; unmatched junction nucleotides: 7. Looked up from germline, CDR1 is SGHRS and CDR2 is YFSETQ. CDR3 loop: CASSLGQGEGYTF. In nucleotides, the CDR3 is TGCGCCAGCAGCCTAGGACAGGGAGAAGGCTACACCTTC.

This clone appeared once. The V gene is TRBV28, the J gene TRBJ2-7; TRBD2 agrees at 14 bases. Germline assignment: CDR1 MDHEN and CDR2 SYDVKM. V was clipped by 3 bases and J by 4 bases; unmatched bases: 14. The CDR3 runs to 19 residues. CDR3 sequence: CASSFLLGLAGGLNYEQYF. CDR3 coding DNA: TGTGCCAGCAGTTTCCTACTTGGACTAGCGGGGGGCCTGAATTACGAGCAGTACTTC.

This clone was seen only once. This chain uses TRBV11-2 with TRBJ1-5; 10 bases agree with TRBD1. This CDR3 has 15 residues. The junction had 11 bases not matched to a gene; V was cut back by 4 bases and J by 11 bases. The germline V gene has CDR1 SGHAT and CDR2 FQNNGV. This chain's CDR3 is CASSSGTGVAWAQHF. CDR3 in DNA: TGTGCCAGCAGCTCGGGGACAGGGGTCGCTTGGGCCCAGCATTTT.

V and J are TRBV15 and TRBJ1-2; no clear D. V was shortened by 5 bases and J by 4 bases, with 17 bases between the two germline ends. The CDR3 totals 15 residues. In germline, CDR1 is LNHNV, CDR2 YYDKDF (reference sequence). The CDR3 reads CATSASCGKTYGYTF. CDR3 sequence (DNA): TGTGCCACCAGCGCTTCTTGTGGAAAGACCTATGGCTACACCTTC. Variable domain in full (rest from reference TRBV15 and TRBJ1-2): DAMVIQNPRYQVTQFGKPVTLSCSQTLNHNVMYWYQQKSSQAPKLLFHYYDKDFNNEADTPDNFQSRRPNTSFCFLDIRSPGLGDTAMYLCATSASCGKTYGYTFGSGTRLTVV.

This chain joins TRBV2 and TRBJ1-6, with no clear D. Germline V gene data show CDR1 as SNHLY and CDR2 as FYNNEI. V was clipped by 5 bases and J by 0 bases, with 23 bases between them. This CDR3 has 20 residues. The CDR3 DNA follows: TGTGCCAGCAGTTTCTCGCCAACAGCGGAAACGAGCTCCTATAATTCACCCCTCCACTTT. It specifies CASSFSPTAETSSYNSPLHF. Using reference TRBV2 and TRBJ1-6 for the parts outside the CDR3, the full variable domain is EPEVTQTPSHQVTQMGQEVILRCVPISNHLYFYWYRQILGQKVEFLVSFYNNEISEKSEIFDDQFSVERPDGSNFTLKIRSTKLEDSAMYFCASSFSPTAETSSYNSPLHFGNGTRLTVT.